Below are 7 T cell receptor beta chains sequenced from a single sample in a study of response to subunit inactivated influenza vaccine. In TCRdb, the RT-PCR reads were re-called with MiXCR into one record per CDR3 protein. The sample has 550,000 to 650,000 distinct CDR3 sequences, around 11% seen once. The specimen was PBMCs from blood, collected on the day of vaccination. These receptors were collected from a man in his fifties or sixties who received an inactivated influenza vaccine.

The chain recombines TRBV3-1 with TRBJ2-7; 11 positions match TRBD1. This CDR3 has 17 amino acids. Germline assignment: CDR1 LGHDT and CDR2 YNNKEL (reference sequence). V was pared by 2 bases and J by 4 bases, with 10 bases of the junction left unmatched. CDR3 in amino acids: CASSQRGPGTGGYEQYF. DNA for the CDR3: TGTGCCAGCAGCCAACGCGGCCCCGGGACAGGGGGTTACGAGCAGTACTTC.

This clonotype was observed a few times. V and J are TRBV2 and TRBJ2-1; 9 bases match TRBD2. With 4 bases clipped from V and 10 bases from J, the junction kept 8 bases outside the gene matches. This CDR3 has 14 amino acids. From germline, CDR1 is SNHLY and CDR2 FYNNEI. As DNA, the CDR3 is TGTGCCAGCAGTGGTCTAGCGGGGACTAAAGAGCAGTTCTTC. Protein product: CASSGLAGTKEQFF.

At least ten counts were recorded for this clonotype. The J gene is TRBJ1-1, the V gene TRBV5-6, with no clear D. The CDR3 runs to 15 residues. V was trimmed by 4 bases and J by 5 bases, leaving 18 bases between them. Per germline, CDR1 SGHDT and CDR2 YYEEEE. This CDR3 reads CASSRASGARTEAFF. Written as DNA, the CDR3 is TGTGCCAGCAGCAGGGCCTCAGGAGCGAGGACTGAAGCTTTCTTT.

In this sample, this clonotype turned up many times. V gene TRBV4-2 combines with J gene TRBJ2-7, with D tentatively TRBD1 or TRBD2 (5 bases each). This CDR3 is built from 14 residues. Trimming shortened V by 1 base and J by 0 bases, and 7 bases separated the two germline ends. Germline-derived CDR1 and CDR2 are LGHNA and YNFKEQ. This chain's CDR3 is CASSQGDRSYEQYF. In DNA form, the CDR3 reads TGTGCCAGCAGCCAAGGGGACCGCTCCTACGAGCAGTACTTC.

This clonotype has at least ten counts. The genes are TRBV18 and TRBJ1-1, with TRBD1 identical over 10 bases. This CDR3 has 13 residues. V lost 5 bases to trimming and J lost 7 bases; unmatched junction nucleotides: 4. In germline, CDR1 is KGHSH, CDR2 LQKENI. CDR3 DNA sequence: TGTGCCAGCTCAGACCGGGACAGGGGTGAAGCTTTCTTT. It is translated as CASSDRDRGEAFF.

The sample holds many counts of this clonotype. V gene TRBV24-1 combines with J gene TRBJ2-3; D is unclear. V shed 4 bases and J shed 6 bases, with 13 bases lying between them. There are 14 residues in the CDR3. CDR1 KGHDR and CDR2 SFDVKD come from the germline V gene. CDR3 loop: CATSEQTSKDTQYF. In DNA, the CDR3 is TGTGCCACCAGTGAGCAGACCAGCAAGGATACGCAGTATTTT.

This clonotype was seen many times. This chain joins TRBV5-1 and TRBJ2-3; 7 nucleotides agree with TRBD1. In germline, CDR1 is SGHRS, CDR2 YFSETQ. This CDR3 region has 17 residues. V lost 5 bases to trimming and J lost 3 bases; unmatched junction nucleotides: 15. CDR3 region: CASRRQGRIYRTDTQYF. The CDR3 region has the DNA TGCGCCAGCAGACGACAGGGCCGCATTTACAGAACAGATACGCAGTATTTT.